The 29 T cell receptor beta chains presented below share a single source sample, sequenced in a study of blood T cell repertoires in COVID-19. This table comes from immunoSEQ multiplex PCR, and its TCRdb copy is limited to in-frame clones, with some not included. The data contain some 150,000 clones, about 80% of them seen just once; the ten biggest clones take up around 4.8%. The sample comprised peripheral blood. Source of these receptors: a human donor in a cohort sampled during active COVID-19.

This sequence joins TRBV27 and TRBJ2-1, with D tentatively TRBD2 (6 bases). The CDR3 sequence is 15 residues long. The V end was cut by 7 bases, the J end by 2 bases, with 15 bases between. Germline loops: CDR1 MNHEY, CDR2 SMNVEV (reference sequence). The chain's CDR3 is CASTRGGTTYNEQFF. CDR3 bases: TGTGCCAGCACCCGAGGCGGGACCACCTACAATGAGCAGTTCTTC.

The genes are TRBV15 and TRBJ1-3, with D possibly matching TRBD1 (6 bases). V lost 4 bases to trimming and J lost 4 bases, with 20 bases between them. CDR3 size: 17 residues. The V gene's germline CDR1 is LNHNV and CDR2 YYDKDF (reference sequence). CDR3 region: CATSTLGLQGAGNTIYF. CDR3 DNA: TGTGCCACCAGCACCTTGGGGTTACAGGGAGCGGGAAACACCATATATTTT.

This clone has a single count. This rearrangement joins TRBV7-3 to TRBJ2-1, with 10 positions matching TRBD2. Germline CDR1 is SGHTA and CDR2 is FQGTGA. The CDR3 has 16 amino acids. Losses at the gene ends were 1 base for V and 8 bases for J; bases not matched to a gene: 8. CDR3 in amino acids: CASSLRLAGGSDEQFF. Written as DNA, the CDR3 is TGTGCCAGCAGCTTAAGGTTAGCGGGAGGTTCCGATGAGCAGTTCTTC. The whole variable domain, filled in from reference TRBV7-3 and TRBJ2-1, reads GAGVSQTPSNKVTEKGKYVELRCDPISGHTALYWYRQSLGQGPEFLIYFQGTGAADDSGLPNDRFFAVRPEGSVSTLKIQRTERGDSAVYLCASSLRLAGGSDEQFFGPGTRLTVL.

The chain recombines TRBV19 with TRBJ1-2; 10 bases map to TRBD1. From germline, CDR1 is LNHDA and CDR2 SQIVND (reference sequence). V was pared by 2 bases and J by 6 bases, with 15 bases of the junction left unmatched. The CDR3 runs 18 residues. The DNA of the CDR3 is TGTGCCAGTAGTATACCTCACAAGAGGGACAGGGGTTTGAATGGCTACACCTTC. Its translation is CASSIPHKRDRGLNGYTF.

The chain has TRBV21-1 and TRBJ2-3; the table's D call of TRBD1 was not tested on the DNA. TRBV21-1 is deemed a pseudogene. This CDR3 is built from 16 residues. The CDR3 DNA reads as TGTGCCAGCAGCAGAGACAGGGGGCAGAACACAGATACGCAGTATTTT. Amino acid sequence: CASSRDRGQNTDTQYF.

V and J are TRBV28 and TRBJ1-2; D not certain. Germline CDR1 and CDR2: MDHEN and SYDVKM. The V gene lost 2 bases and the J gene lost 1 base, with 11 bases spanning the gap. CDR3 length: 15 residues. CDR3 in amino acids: CASSLEGAVNYGYTF. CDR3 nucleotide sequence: TGTGCCAGCAGTTTAGAGGGAGCCGTTAACTATGGCTACACCTTC.

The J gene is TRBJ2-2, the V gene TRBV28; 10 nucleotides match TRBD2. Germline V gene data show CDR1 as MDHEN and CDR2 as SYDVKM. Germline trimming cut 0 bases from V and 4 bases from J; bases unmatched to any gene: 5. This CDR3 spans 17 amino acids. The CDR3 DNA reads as TGTGCCAGCAGTTTATGGGGAGCGGGGGGGTTCACCGGGGAGCTGTTTTTT. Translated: CASSLWGAGGFTGELFF.

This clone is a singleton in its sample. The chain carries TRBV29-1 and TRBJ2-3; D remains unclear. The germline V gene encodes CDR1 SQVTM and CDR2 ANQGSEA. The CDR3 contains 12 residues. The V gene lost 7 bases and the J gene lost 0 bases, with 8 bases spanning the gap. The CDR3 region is CSEIPSTDTQYF. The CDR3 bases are TGCAGCGAAATTCCTAGCACAGATACGCAGTATTTT.

For the CDR3, the DNA is TGCGCCAGCAGCTTGGGAGGGGAGGTCAACACAGATACGCAGTATTTT. Translation: CASSLGGEVNTDTQYF. The chain recombines TRBV5-1 with TRBJ2-3, with D perhaps matching TRBD2 (6 bases). There are 16 residues in the CDR3. The germline gives CDR1 SGHRS, CDR2 YFSETQ. V was clipped by 0 bases and J by 2 bases, with 13 bases between them.

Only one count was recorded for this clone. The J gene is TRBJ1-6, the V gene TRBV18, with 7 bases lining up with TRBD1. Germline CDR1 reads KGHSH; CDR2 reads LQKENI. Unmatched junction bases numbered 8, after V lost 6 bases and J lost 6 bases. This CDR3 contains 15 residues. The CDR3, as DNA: TGTGCCAGCTCGCCGACAGGGACCTTTAATTCACCCCTCCACTTT. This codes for CASSPTGTFNSPLHF.

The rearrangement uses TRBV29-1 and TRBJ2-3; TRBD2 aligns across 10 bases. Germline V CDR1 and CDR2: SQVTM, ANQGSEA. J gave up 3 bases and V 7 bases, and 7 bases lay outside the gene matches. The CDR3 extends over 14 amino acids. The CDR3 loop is CSAATSGFTDTQYF. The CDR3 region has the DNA TGCAGCGCCGCGACTAGCGGGTTTACAGATACGCAGTATTTT.

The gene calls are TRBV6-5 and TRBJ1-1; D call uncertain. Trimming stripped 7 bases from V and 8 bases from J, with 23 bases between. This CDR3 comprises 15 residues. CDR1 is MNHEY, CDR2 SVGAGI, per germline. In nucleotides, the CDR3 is TGTGCCAGCACCAACCCCCTTCGGCCCGGAGTCGAAGCTTTCTTT. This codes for CASTNPLRPGVEAFF.

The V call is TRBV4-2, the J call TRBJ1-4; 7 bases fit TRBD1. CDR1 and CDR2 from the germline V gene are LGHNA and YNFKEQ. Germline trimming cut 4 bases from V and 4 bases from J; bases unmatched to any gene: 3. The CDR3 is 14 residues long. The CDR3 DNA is TGTGCCAGCAGCCGGGACAGTGATAATGAAAAACTGTTTTTT. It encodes CASSRDSDNEKLFF.

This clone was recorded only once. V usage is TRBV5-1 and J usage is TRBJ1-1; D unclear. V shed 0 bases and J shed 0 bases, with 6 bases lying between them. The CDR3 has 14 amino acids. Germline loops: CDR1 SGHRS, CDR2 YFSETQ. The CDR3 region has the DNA TGCGCCAGCAGCTTGGGGGAGGTGAACACTGAAGCTTTCTTT. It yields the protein CASSLGEVNTEAFF.

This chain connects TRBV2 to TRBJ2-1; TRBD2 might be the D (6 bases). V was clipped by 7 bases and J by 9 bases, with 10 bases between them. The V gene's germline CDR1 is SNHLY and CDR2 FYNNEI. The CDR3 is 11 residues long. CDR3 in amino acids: CASTTEGEQFF. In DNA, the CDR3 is TGTGCCAGCACGACGGAGGGTGAGCAGTTCTTC.

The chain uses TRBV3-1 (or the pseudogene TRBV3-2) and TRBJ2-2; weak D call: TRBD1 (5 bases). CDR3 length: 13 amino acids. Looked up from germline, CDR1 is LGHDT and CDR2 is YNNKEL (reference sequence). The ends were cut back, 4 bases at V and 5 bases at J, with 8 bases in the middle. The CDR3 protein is CASSRGQTGELFF. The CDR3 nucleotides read TGTGCCAGCAGCCGGGGCCAGACCGGGGAGCTGTTTTTT.

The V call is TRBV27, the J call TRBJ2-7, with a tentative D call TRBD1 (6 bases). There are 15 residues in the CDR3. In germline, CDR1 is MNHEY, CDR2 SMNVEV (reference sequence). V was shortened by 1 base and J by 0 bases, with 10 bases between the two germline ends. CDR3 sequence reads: CASSLLGTSSYEQYF. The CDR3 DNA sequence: TGTGCCAGCAGTTTATTGGGGACATCCTCCTACGAGCAGTACTTC.

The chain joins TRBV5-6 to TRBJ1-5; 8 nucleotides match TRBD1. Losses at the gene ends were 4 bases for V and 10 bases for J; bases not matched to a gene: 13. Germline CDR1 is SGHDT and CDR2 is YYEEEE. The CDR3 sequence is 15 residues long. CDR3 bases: TGTGCCAGCAGCGAAGACAGGGGAGCTCGGGGACCCCAGCATTTT. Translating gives CASSEDRGARGPQHF.

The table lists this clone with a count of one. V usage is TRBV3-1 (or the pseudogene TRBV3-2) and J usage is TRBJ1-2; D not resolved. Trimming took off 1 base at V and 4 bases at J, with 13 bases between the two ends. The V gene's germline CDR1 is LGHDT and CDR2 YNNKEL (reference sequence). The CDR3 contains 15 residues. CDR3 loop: CASSQARGKGYGYTF. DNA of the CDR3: TGTGCCAGCAGCCAAGCCCGGGGTAAAGGCTATGGCTACACCTTC.

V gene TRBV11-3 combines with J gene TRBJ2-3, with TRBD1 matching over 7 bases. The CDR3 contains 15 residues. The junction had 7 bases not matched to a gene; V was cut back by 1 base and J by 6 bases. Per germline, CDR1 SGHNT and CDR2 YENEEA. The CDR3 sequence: CASSLGTGAVDTQYF. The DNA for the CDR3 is TGTGCCAGCAGCTTAGGAACAGGGGCGGTGGATACGCAGTATTTT. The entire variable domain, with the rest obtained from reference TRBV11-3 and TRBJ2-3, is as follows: EAGVVQSPRYKIIEKKQPVAFWCNPISGHNTLYWYLQNLGQGPELLIRYENEEAVDDSQLPKDRFSAERLKGVDSTLKIQPAELGDSAVYLCASSLGTGAVDTQYFGPGTRLTVL.

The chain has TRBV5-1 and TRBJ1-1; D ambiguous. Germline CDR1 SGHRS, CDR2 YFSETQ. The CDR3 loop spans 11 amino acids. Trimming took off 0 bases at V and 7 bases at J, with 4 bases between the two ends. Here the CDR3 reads CASSLGSEAFF. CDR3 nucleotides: TGCGCCAGCAGCTTGGGCAGTGAAGCTTTCTTT.

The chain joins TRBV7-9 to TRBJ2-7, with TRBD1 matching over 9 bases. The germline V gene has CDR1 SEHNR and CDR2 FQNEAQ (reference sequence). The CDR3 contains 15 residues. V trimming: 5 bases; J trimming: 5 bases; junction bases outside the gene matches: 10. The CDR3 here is CASSKSRDRAHEQYF. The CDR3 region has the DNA TGTGCCAGCAGCAAGAGCCGGGACAGGGCCCACGAGCAGTACTTC.

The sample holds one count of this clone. CDR3 sequence (DNA): TGCGCCAGCAGCCAACATGGACAGGGGGCGTACGAGCAGTACTTC. Protein: CASSQHGQGAYEQYF. The chain combines TRBV4-1 with TRBJ2-7, with 11 bases aligning to TRBD1. Germline CDR1 is MGHRA and CDR2 is YSYEKL. The CDR3 has 15 residues. V shed 2 bases, J shed 4 bases, and the junction held 4 bases outside the gene matches.

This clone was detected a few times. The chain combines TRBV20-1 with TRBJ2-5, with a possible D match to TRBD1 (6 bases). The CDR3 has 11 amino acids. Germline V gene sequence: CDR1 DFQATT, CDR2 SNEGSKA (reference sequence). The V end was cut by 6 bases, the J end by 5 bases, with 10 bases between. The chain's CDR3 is CSAEDRETQYF. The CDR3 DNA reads TGCAGTGCGGAAGACAGGGAGACCCAGTACTTC.

The CDR3 DNA follows: TGTGCCAGCAGCCGGGACAGGGTTAACACTGAAGCTTTCTTT. Translated: CASSRDRVNTEAFF. The chain joins TRBV9 to TRBJ1-1, with 9 bases aligning to TRBD1. The V gene's germline CDR1 is SGDLS and CDR2 YYNGEE. J gave up 2 bases and V 4 bases, and 3 bases lay outside the gene matches. The CDR3 totals 14 residues.

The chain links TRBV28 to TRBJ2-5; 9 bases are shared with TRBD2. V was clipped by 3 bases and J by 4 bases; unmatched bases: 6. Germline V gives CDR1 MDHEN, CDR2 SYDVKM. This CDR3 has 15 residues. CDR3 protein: CASSLAGGPGETQYF. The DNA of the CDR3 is TGTGCCAGCAGTTTGGCGGGGGGGCCTGGAGAGACCCAGTACTTC.

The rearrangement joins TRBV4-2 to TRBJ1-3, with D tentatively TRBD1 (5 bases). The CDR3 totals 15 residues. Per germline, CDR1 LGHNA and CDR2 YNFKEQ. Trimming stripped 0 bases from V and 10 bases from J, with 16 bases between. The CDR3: CASSQEGTGPTTIYF. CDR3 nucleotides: TGTGCCAGCAGCCAAGAGGGAACAGGTCCGACGACCATATATTTT.

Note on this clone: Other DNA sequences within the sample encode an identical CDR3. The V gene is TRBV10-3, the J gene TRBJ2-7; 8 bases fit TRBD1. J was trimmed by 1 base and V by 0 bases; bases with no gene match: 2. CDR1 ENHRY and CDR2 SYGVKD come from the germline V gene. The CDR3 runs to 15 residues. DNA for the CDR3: TGTGCCATCAGTGAGTCAGGACAGGGTTCCTACGAGCAGTACTTC. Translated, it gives CAISESGQGSYEQYF.

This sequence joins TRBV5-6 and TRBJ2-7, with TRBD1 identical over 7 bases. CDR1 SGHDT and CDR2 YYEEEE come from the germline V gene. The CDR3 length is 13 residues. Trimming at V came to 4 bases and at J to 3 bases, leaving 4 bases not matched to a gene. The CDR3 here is CASSHGTDYEQYF. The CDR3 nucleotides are TGTGCCAGCAGCCACGGGACAGACTACGAGCAGTACTTC.